This T cell receptor beta chain was identified in a study of breast tumors, draining lymph nodes, adjacent tissues. Study-level findings and limits: Luminal-like breast cancer showed significantly higher tumor–nontumor repertoire similarity than basal-like. That most tumor T cells come from lymph nodes remained unproven. Most tumor T cells seemingly derive from lymph node, then expand in tumor.

TCRdb ran MiXCR on the multiplex PCR reads and lists one entry per CDR3 protein. This sample has more than 50,000 distinct CDR3 sequences, with roughly 41% found just once. At least ten counts were recorded for this clonotype. Antigen: not known. A read error may explain this, as a much larger clone is one base away. The V gene's germline CDR1 is SGHTA and CDR2 FQGTGA. The CDR3 contains 15 residues. This receptor was identified in a female donor with breast cancer. Some clones in this sample may be carry-over from other donors' samples. The gene calls are TRBV7-3 and TRBJ2-7, with TRBD2 matching 10 bases. The sample comprised breast tumor tissue. The CDR3 nucleotides read TGTGCCAGCAGCCTGGGACTAGCGCGGGGTAACGAGCAGCACTTC. This sequence encodes CASSLGLARGNEQHF.